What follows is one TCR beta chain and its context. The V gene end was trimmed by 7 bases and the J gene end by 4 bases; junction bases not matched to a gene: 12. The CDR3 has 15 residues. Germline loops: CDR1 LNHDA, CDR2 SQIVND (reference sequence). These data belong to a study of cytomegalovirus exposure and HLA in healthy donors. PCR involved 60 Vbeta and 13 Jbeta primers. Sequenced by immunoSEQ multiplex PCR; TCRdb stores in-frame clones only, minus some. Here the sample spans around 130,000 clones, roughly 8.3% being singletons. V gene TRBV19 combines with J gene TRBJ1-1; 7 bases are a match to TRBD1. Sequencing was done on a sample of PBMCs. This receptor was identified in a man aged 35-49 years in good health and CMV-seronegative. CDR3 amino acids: CASTSYKGGGTEAFF. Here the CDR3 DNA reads TGTGCCAGTACCTCGTATAAAGGGGGCGGCACTGAAGCTTTCTTT.